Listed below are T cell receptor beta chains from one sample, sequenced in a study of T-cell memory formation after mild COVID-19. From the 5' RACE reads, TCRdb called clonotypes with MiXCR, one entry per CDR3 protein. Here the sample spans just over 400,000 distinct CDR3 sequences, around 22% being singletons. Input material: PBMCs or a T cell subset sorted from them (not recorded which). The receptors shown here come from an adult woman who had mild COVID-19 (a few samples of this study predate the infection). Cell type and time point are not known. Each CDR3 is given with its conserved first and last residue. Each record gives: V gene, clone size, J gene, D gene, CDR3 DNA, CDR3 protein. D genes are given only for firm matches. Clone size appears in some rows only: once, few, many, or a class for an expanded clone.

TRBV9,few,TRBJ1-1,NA,TGTGCCAGCAGCGTAGGCCCAGACACTGAAGCTTTCTTT,CASSVGPDTEAFF
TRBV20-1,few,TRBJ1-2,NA,TGCAGTGTTTTACAAGATTTCAACTATGGCTACACCTTC,CSVLQDFNYGYTF
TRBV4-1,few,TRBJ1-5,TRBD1,TGCGCCAGCAGCCAAGGATCGGACAGGGGGTCACCCAGCAATCAGCCCCAGCATTTT,CASSQGSDRGSPSNQPQHF
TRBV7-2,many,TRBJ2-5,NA,TGTGCCAGCAGCTCCGCGCCTTCCCATTGGGATGGAGAGACCCAGTACTTC,CASSSAPSHWDGETQYF
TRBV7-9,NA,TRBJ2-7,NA,TGTGCCAGCAGCTTAGGTAACAGGGGAGCTATTAGCGGCGAGCAGTACTTC,CASSLGNRGAISGEQYF
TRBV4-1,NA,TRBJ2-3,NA,TGCGCCAGCAGCCAGGGGGGCGGACGGAGAGATACGCAGTATTTT,CASSQGGGRRDTQYF
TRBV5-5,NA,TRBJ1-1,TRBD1,TGTGCCAGCAGCTTGGGATCGACAGGGTACACTGAAGCTTTCTTT,CASSLGSTGYTEAFF
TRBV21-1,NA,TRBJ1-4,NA,TGTGCCAGCAGTGGGGCCGAGACAGGGTGGGGAAAACTGTTTTTT,CASSGAETGWGKLFF
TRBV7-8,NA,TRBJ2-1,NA,TGTGCCAGCAGCAGTGGCACAAACTCCTACAATGAGCAGTTCTTC,CASSSGTNSYNEQFF
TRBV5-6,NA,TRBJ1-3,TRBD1,TGTGCCAGCAGCGGGACCGGGACAGGGCTTGGAAACACCATATATTTT,CASSGTGTGLGNTIYF
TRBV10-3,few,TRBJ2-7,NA,TGTGCCATCAGTGAGGGGGGCTACGAGCAGTACTTC,CAISEGGYEQYF
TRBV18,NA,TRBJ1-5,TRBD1,TGTGCCAGCTCACCAAACCAGGGGGATCAGCCCCAGCATTTT,CASSPNQGDQPQHF
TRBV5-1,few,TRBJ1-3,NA,TGCGCCAGCAGCCCGGACAGACTGCCCATATATTTT,CASSPDRLPIYF
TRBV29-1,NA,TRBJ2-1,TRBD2,TGCAGCGTTGTTCGGACTAGCGGGATCAACGAGCAGTTCTTC,CSVVRTSGINEQFF
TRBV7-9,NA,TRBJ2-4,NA,TGTGCCAGCAGCTCCATGAACGCCGGAAACATTCAGTACTTC,CASSSMNAGNIQYF